This T cell receptor beta chain was recovered during a study of T cells after yellow fever vaccination. At the level of the study: Libraries from low-cell-number fractions were prepared with the SMART-Seq v4 Ultra Low Input RNA kit.

TCRdb analysed the 5' RACE reads with MiXCR anew, one entry per CDR3 protein. The sample lists 300,000 to 350,000 distinct CDR3 sequences; 3.5% to 4.5% were seen once. About this clonotype: The antigen remains undetermined.

Overall study results and limits: Contaminating bulk clonotypes could be abundant in FACS-sorted repertoires. Clones from primary vaccination mostly reappeared after the booster (about 97% CD4, about 88% CD8). It was a weaker secondary response, yet one that peaked faster, at day 5 versus 15.

V was pared by 6 bases and J by 3 bases, with 11 bases between. The CDR3 is made up of 13 amino acids. Germline CDR1 reads MNHNS; CDR2 reads SASEGT. The source of this sequence is a young man who received the YFV17D yellow fever vaccine. This specimen was PBMCs, taken 15 days after the yellow fever booster vaccination. The rearrangement uses TRBV6-1 and TRBJ1-1; D might be TRBD1 (6 bases). The CDR3 DNA reads as TGTGCCAGCAGACAGGGTATTGACACTGAAGCTTTCTTT. Protein product: CASRQGIDTEAFF.